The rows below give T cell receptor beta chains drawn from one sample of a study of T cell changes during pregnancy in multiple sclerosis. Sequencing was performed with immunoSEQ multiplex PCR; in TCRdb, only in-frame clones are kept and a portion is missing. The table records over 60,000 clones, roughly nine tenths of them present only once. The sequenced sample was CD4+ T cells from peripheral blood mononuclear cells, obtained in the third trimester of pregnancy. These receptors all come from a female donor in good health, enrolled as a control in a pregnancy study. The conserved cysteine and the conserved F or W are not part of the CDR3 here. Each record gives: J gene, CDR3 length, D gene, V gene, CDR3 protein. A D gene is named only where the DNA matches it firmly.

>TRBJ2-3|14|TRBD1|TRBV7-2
ASSLGGTGPTDTQY
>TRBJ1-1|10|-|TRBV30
ACASENTEAF
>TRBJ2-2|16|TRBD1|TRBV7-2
ASNLVGTGGGKTGELF
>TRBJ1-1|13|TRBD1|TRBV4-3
ASSPQGGIGTEAF
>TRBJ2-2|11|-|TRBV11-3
ASSLGRTGELF
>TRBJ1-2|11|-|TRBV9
ASSETATYGYT
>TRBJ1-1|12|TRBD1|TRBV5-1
ASSLQGARTEAF
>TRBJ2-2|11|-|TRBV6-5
ASSIRVTGELF
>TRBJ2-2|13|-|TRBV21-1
ASHHRTGATGELF
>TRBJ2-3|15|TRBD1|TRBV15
ATSRGLDRGVSDTQY
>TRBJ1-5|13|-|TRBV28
ASSLGGSRNQPQH
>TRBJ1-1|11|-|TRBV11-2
ASSSEIDTEAF
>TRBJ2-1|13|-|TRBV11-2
ASSLDAGGYNEQF
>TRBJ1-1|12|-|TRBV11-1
ASGLYSGDTEAF
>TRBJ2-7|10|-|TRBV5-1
ASSFTGHEQY
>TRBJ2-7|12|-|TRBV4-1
ASSQGGGTYEQY
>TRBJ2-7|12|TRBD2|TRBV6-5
ASSATSDSYEQY
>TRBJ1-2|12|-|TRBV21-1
ASSYNSTNYGYT
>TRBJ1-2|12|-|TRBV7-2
ASSLGQGENGYT
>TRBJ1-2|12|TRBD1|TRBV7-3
ASSLDRDAYGYT
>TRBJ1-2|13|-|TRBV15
ATSRDLAGNYGYT
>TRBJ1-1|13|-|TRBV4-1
ASSQERGSTREAF
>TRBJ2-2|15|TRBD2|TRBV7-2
ASSLRRTGTSSGELF
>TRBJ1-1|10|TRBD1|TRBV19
ASSTTGGGAF
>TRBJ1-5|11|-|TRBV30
AWSQGSNQPQH
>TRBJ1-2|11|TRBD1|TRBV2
ASSVQGEGGYT
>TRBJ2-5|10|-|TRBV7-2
ASGRGQETQY
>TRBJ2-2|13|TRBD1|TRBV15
ATSRSGTGVRELF
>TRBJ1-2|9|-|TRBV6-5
ACGRGGGYT
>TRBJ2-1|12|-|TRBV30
AWSFFMANNEQF
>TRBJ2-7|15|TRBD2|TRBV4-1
ASSQALTSGVSYEQY
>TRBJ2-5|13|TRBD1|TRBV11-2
ASSKLTGGPETQY
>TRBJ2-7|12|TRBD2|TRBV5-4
ASSLGRGGYEQY
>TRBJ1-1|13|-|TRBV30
AWSVRGNLNTEAF
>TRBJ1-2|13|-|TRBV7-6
ASSLAGGMRSGYT
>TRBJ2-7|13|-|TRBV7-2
ASSLVGQGTYEQY
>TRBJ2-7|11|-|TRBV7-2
ASRAPGSKEQY
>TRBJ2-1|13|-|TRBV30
AWSPQGADYNEQF
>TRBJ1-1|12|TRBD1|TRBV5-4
ASREGTGDTEAF
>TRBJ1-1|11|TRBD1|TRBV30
AWSVQGYTEAF
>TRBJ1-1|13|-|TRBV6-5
ASSYSGRMNTEAF
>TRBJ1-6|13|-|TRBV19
ASSLEGGYNSPLH